The T cell receptor (beta chain) under discussion was sequenced for a study of tumor-infiltrating lymphocytes in primary liver carcinoma. Study overall: Primary liver carcinomas in the patients were surgically resected.

The CDR3 totals 15 residues. The germline gives CDR1 MDHEN, CDR2 SYDVKM. Trimming took off 6 bases at V and 10 bases at J, with 19 bases between the two ends. With approximately 470 ng total RNA as template and a constant-region primer, TCR beta cDNA was made. A slightly modified ARM-PCR protocol with three nested multiplex PCR rounds produced these TCR beta libraries. Use of TRBV1-TRBV30 forward primers with a C-beta reverse primer characterized the first two PCR rounds, which lasted ten to eleven cycles each. Using its own MiXCR run on the multiplex PCR reads, TCRdb lists one record per CDR3 protein. The table records about 330,000 distinct CDR3 sequences, approximately 65% of them present only once. Researchers drew blood RNA from unsorted whole blood and extracted germline DNA as well.

The chain has TRBV28 and TRBJ1-6, with D hard to call. The clonotype comes from a man aged 35 to 55 with primary liver carcinoma and hepatitis B virus infection. The sequencing input was peripheral blood. CDR3: CASSPASAVRSPLHF. The CDR3 nucleotides are TGTGCCAGCAGCCCCGCAAGTGCCGTCCGCTCACCCCTCCACTTT.